One sample yielded the 30 T cell receptor beta chains listed below, sequenced in a study of T-cell reconstitution after alpha-beta-depleted transplantation in children. Unique molecular identifiers were used to barcode this TCRbeta library. Using its own MiXCR run on the PCR reads, TCRdb lists one record per CDR3 protein. Of approximately 93,000 distinct CDR3 sequences in the sample, 7% to 10% were seen once. Sample: PBMCs from the stem cell graft donor, taken from the stem cell graft. Receptor source: a human donor who donated a stem cell graft to a child with congenital amegakaryocytic thrombocytopenia.

This clonotype was observed many times. V and J are TRBV28 and TRBJ2-1; the match to TRBD2 covers 8 bases. The CDR3 has 12 residues. CDR1 and CDR2 from the germline V gene are MDHEN and SYDVKM. Trimming removed 8 bases from V and 6 bases from J; junction bases left unmatched: 3. The CDR3: CASCGTSNEQFF. The CDR3 DNA reads as TGTGCCAGCTGCGGGACTAGCAATGAGCAGTTCTTC.

This clonotype was observed at least ten times. The rearrangement joins TRBV20-1 to TRBJ2-7; D may be TRBD1 or TRBD2 (5 bases each). Trimming removed 5 bases from V and 0 bases from J, with 14 bases in between. CDR1 and CDR2 (germline): DFQATT, SNEGSKA (reference sequence). This CDR3 is built from 14 residues. The CDR3 spells CSAQGSELSYEQYF. CDR3 in DNA: TGCAGTGCTCAGGGTAGCGAACTCTCCTACGAGCAGTACTTC.

At least ten counts were recorded for this clonotype. The rearrangement uses TRBV5-1 and TRBJ2-7; D is ambiguous. V dropped 0 bases and J dropped 4 bases, with 14 bases sitting between them. Germline V gene sequence: CDR1 SGHRS, CDR2 YFSETQ. This CDR3 region has 15 residues. CDR3 nucleotide sequence: TGCGCCAGCAGCTTGGCACAGCCGTCCGGTTACGAGCAGTACTTC. It yields the protein CASSLAQPSGYEQYF. The full variable domain, with the rest looked up from reference TRBV5-1 and TRBJ2-7, is KAGVTQTPRYLIKTRGQQVTLSCSPISGHRSVSWYQQTPGQGLQFLFEYFSETQRNKGNFPGRFSGRQFSNSRSEMNVSTLELGDSALYLCASSLAQPSGYEQYFGPGTRLTVT.

The rearrangement links TRBV29-1 to TRBJ1-1, with 8 bases matching TRBD1. The CDR3 spans 14 residues. The V gene end was trimmed by 2 bases and the J gene end by 5 bases; junction bases not matched to a gene: 7. Germline values: CDR1 SQVTM, CDR2 ANQGSEA. This chain's CDR3 is CSVESGGQGTEAFF. In nucleotides, the CDR3 is TGCAGCGTTGAATCAGGGGGCCAAGGGACTGAAGCTTTCTTT.

This clonotype was detected ten times or more. V is TRBV27 and J is TRBJ2-3; TRBD2 aligns across 7 bases. Germline V CDR1 and CDR2: MNHEY, SMNVEV (reference sequence). The CDR3 spans 18 residues. V dropped 2 bases and J dropped 3; count of bases not matched to a gene: 14. The CDR3 reads CASSLLGGGRGETDTQYF. CDR3 DNA: TGTGCCAGCAGTTTACTAGGCGGCGGGAGAGGGGAAACAGATACGCAGTATTTT.

V and J are TRBV6-2 or TRBV6-3 and TRBJ2-7; maybe TRBD2 (5 bases). CDR1 and CDR2 (germline): MNHEY, SVGEGT. V was cut by 7 bases and J by 2 bases, with 9 bases left in between. This CDR3 is 12 amino acids long. The CDR3, as DNA: TGTGCCAGCATGGGAGCGGCCTACGAGCAGTACTTC. This translates into CASMGAAYEQYF.

This clonotype was recorded at least ten times. The chain combines TRBV20-1 with TRBJ2-1; a weak D match, TRBD2 (6 bases). Trimming shortened V by 6 bases and J by 4 bases, and 7 bases separated the two germline ends. In germline, CDR1 is DFQATT, CDR2 SNEGSKA (reference sequence). The CDR3 sequence is 11 residues long. The CDR3 is CSAREYNEQFF. As DNA, the CDR3 is TGCAGTGCCCGGGAGTACAATGAGCAGTTCTTC.

This clonotype was seen repeatedly, ten times or more. This chain's CDR3 is CASSQEYLKEKLFF. DNA of the CDR3: TGCGCCAGCAGCCAAGAATATTTAAAGGAAAAACTGTTTTTT. The V and J genes are TRBV4-1 and TRBJ1-4; D unclear. Germline V gene lookup returns CDR1 MGHRA and CDR2 YSYEKL. The CDR3 is made up of 14 amino acids. The V gene lost 0 bases and the J gene lost 8 bases, with 10 bases spanning the gap.

V and J are TRBV7-3 and TRBJ2-2, with 10 positions matching TRBD2. This CDR3 region has 16 residues. The V gene's germline CDR1 is SGHTA and CDR2 FQGTGA. J lost 6 bases, V lost 2 bases, and 6 bases had no gene match. CDR3: CASSLGLAGASGELFF. The CDR3 nucleotides are TGTGCCAGCAGCTTAGGGCTAGCGGGAGCTTCCGGGGAGCTGTTTTTT.

In its sample, this clonotype was seen many times. The J gene is TRBJ1-2, the V gene TRBV5-1, with 7 bases fitting TRBD1. The J segment lost 6 bases and the V segment lost 4 bases, leaving 9 bases of the junction unmatched. Per the germline V gene, CDR1 is SGHRS and CDR2 is YFSETQ. The CDR3 sequence is 14 residues long. The CDR3: CASSEDAGGHGYTF. The CDR3 DNA is TGCGCCAGCAGCGAGGATGCAGGGGGACATGGCTACACCTTC.

The chain links TRBV7-8 to TRBJ2-7; D gene unclear. Germline lookup yields CDR1 SGHVS and CDR2 FQNEAQ. V was shortened by 5 bases and J by 3 bases, with 20 bases between the two germline ends. The CDR3 has 16 residues. The CDR3 coding sequence is TGTGCCAGCAGCCAATCCCCCCGCCTCCTTATCTACGAGCAGTACTTC. Its translation: CASSQSPRLLIYEQYF.

This clonotype was observed many times. This sequence joins TRBV12-3 or TRBV12-4 and TRBJ1-3; 7 positions agree with TRBD1. V was pared by 5 bases and J by 0 bases, with 7 bases of the junction left unmatched. CDR3 length equals 16 residues. For the CDR3, the DNA is TGTGCCAGCAGTATCAGGGGGGTCAACTCTGGAAACACCATATATTTT. Translation: CASSIRGVNSGNTIYF.

This clonotype was observed many times. This sequence joins TRBV7-8 and TRBJ1-1; D uncertain. In germline, CDR1 is SGHVS, CDR2 FQNEAQ. This CDR3 spans 15 amino acids. Trimming shortened V by 3 bases and J by 3 bases, and 14 bases separated the two germline ends. This CDR3 reads CASSFDTMEDTEAFF. The CDR3 nucleotides read TGTGCCAGCAGCTTTGACACAATGGAGGACACTGAAGCTTTCTTT. Using reference TRBV7-8 and TRBJ1-1 for the parts outside the CDR3, the full variable domain is GAGVSQSPRYKVAKRGQDVALRCDPISGHVSLFWYQQALGQGPEFLTYFQNEAQLDKSGLPSDRFFAERPEGSVSTLKIQRTQQEDSAVYLCASSFDTMEDTEAFFGQGTRLTVV.

This clonotype occurred many times. The chain combines TRBV5-1 with TRBJ2-7; D ambiguous. From germline, CDR1 is SGHRS and CDR2 YFSETQ. The CDR3 has 14 amino acids. Trimming shortened V by 0 bases and J by 0 bases, and 7 bases separated the two germline ends. As DNA, the CDR3 is TGCGCCAGCAGCTTGGAAGGCAGCTCCTACGAGCAGTACTTC. It specifies CASSLEGSSYEQYF.

This clonotype was found a few times. V gene TRBV6-1 combines with J gene TRBJ2-4; D call uncertain. V was trimmed by 3 bases and J by 6 bases, leaving 12 bases between them. In germline, CDR1 is MNHNS, CDR2 SASEGT. The CDR3 has 14 amino acids. For the CDR3, the DNA is TGTGCCAGCAGTGATCTCTCCCGACCAAACATTCAGTACTTC. It encodes CASSDLSRPNIQYF.

Ten or more counts support this clonotype. This chain links TRBV27 with TRBJ2-7; TRBD2 matches 7 bases. Trimming took 6 bases from V and 9 from J; bases not matched to a gene: 14. CDR1 MNHEY and CDR2 SMNVEV come from the germline V gene (reference sequence). This CDR3 spans 14 amino acids. CDR3 nucleotide sequence: TGTGCCAGCAGCCGGGACTATATCGAGGTACGGCAGTACTTC. Translated: CASSRDYIEVRQYF.

This clonotype has just a few counts. A much more abundant neighbour one base away suggests this may be a read error. The chain couples TRBV6-4 to TRBJ2-6; D is perhaps TRBD1 (5 bases). The germline CDR1 and CDR2 sequences are MRHNA and SNTAGT. The CDR3 covers 16 residues. CDR3 sequence (DNA): TGTGCCAGCACCGATGGTCCAGGGTCTGGGGCCAACGGCCTGACTTTC. It is translated as CASTDGPGSGANGLTF.

At least ten counts were recorded for this clonotype. The rearrangement links TRBV7-2 to TRBJ1-6; no firm D call. This CDR3 has 12 amino acids. Trimming took 4 bases from V and 7 from J, leaving 5 bases between them. Germline assignment: CDR1 SGHTA and CDR2 FQGNSA. CDR3 nucleotides: TGTGCCAGCAGCTACAACAATTCACCCCTCCACTTT. Its protein product is CASSYNNSPLHF.

The J gene is TRBJ1-1, the V gene TRBV5-5; D not resolved. Between the trimmed V and J ends, which lost 2 bases and 5 bases, there was a span of 16 bases. The germline gives CDR1 SGHKS, CDR2 YYEKEE (reference sequence). The CDR3 is 15 amino acids. As DNA, the CDR3 is TGTGCCAGCAGCTTCTCAGGCGGAGGTTCGACTGAAGCTTTCTTT. This gives the protein CASSFSGGGSTEAFF.

In its sample, this clonotype was seen many times. The V and J genes are TRBV12-3 or TRBV12-4 and TRBJ2-5; D is unclear. The V gene lost 8 bases and the J gene lost 3 bases, with 13 bases spanning the gap. The CDR3 is 13 residues long. The CDR3 bases are TGTGCCAGCCTCTACTCCAACGAAGAGACCCAGTACTTC. Protein product: CASLYSNEETQYF.

There are many counts of this clonotype. The rearrangement uses TRBV4-2 and TRBJ2-7; 10 bases align to TRBD2. CDR3 length: 15 amino acids. V shed 1 base, J shed 2 bases, and the junction held 2 bases outside the gene matches. CDR1 LGHNA and CDR2 YNFKEQ come from the germline V gene. The CDR3 nucleotides read TGTGCCAGCAGCCAAGGCCTAGCGGGAGCCTACGAGCAGTACTTC. As protein: CASSQGLAGAYEQYF.

This clonotype was seen repeatedly, ten times or more. This chain joins TRBV6-6 and TRBJ2-7, with D possibly called TRBD1 or TRBD2 (6 bases each). Germline-derived CDR1 and CDR2 are MNHNY and SVGAGI (reference sequence). V dropped 5 bases and J dropped 6 bases, with 14 bases sitting between them. This CDR3 spans 13 amino acids. CDR3 loop: CASSTMGGREQYF. CDR3 in DNA: TGTGCCAGCAGTACCATGGGGGGCCGCGAGCAGTACTTC.

The sample holds many counts of this clonotype. The genes are TRBV20-1 and TRBJ2-7; D tentatively reads TRBD1 or TRBD2 (5 bases each). There are 13 residues in the CDR3. Germline V gives CDR1 DFQATT, CDR2 SNEGSKA (reference sequence). Trimming cost V 6 bases and J 4 bases, with 16 bases left between them. The CDR3 DNA is TGCAGTGCCCGGGGCAGGACGGAATACGAGCAGTACTTC. Its protein is CSARGRTEYEQYF.

This clonotype was seen at least ten times. CDR3 sequence (DNA): TGCGCCAGCAGGCCAGCTAGCTATGGCTACACCTTC. Its translation: CASRPASYGYTF. J is TRBJ1-2 and V is TRBV5-1; D uncertain. Trimming removed 5 bases at V and 4 bases at J, with 9 bases between. Per the germline V gene, CDR1 is SGHRS and CDR2 is YFSETQ. The CDR3 runs 12 residues.

This clonotype was recorded many times. This chain links TRBV7-2 with TRBJ2-5; D gene unclear. This CDR3 has 12 residues. Trimming left V 5 bases short and J 2 bases short, with 6 bases between. CDR1 is SGHTA, CDR2 FQGNSA, per germline. CDR3 DNA: TGTGCCAGCAGCCCCCAACAAGAGACCCAGTACTTC. Protein: CASSPQQETQYF. The full variable domain, in which reference TRBV7-2 and TRBJ2-5 provide the parts outside the CDR3, is GAGVSQSPSNKVTEKGKDVELRCDPISGHTALYWYRQSLGQGLEFLIYFQGNSAPDKSGLPSDRFSAERTGGSVSTLTIQRTQQEDSAVYLCASSPQQETQYFGPGTRLLVL.

This clonotype has at least ten counts. The rearrangement joins TRBV15 to TRBJ2-2, with D possibly TRBD2 on 6 matching bases. The germline V gene has CDR1 LNHNV and CDR2 YYDKDF (reference sequence). CDR3 size: 14 residues. With 0 bases removed from V and 7 bases from J, the gap between germline ends came to 9 bases. The CDR3 DNA sequence: TGTGCCACCAGCAGAGATGCGGGGAACGGGGAGCTGTTTTTT. Protein sequence: CATSRDAGNGELFF.

This clonotype was observed many times. V gene TRBV20-1 combines with J gene TRBJ1-6; maybe TRBD1 (5 bases). The CDR3 is 14 residues long. Trimming took off 6 bases at V and 7 bases at J, with 16 bases between the two ends. Germline CDR1 reads DFQATT; CDR2 reads SNEGSKA (reference sequence). CDR3: CSAPGTLGNSPLHF. DNA of the CDR3: TGCAGTGCACCAGGGACGTTGGGAAATTCACCCCTCCACTTT.

A word on this clonotype: Relative to the germline gene, one junction end is altered; a read error may explain this. The V call is TRBV28, the J call TRBJ2-5; TRBD1 aligns across 9 bases. The CDR3 extends over 16 amino acids. The germline CDR1 and CDR2 sequences are MDHEN and SYDVKM. CDR3 protein: CASSFWATGGGETHYF. For the CDR3, the DNA is TGTGCCAGCAGTTTCTGGGCGACAGGGGGTGGAGAGACCCACTACTTC.

J is TRBJ2-7 and V is TRBV2; 9 bases agree with TRBD1. V shed 8 bases, J shed 2 bases, and the junction held 10 bases outside the gene matches. The CDR3 runs 15 residues. The germline CDR1 and CDR2 sequences are SNHLY and FYNNEI. In nucleotides, the CDR3 is TGTGCCAGCGGATCTCCGGGACAGGGTGCCTACGAGCAGTACTTC. It translates to CASGSPGQGAYEQYF.

The chain uses TRBV3-1 and TRBJ2-1, with 11 bases lining up with TRBD2. Germline loops: CDR1 LGHDT, CDR2 YNNKEL (reference sequence). V was clipped by 0 bases and J by 5 bases; unmatched bases: 0. The CDR3 consists of 15 residues. CDR3 coding DNA: TGTGCCAGCAGCCAAGAACTAGCGGGGGACAATGAGCAGTTCTTC. It specifies CASSQELAGDNEQFF.